Presented here are 23 T cell receptor beta chains from one specimen sequenced in a study of cytomegalovirus exposure and HLA in healthy donors. 60 Vbeta and 13 Jbeta primers were used in PCR. The protocol was immunoSEQ multiplex PCR, while the TCRdb copy is restricted to in-frame clones and leaves out a portion. In the table there are about 180,000 clones, roughly 83% of which are singletons. Sequencing was performed on PBMCs. The receptor source for this set is a boy under 10 years old in good health and CMV-seronegative.

The chain combines TRBV27 with TRBJ1-5; 8 nucleotides match TRBD1. The V gene's germline CDR1 is MNHEY and CDR2 SMNVEV (reference sequence). The ends lost 0 bases at V and 7 bases at J; junction bases unmatched: 5. The CDR3 covers 15 residues. In nucleotides, the CDR3 is TGTGCCAGCAGTTTATCCGGACAGGGTGGGCAGCCCCAGCATTTT. Its protein product is CASSLSGQGGQPQHF.

V is TRBV5-1 and J is TRBJ1-3, with D unclear. Germline CDR1 SGHRS, CDR2 YFSETQ. The CDR3 spans 15 residues. The ends were cut back, 0 bases at V and 0 bases at J, with 7 bases in the middle. CDR3 protein: CASSLDTSSGNTIYF. The CDR3 nucleotides read TGCGCCAGCAGCTTGGATACTAGCTCTGGAAACACCATATATTTT.

This clone has only one observation. The chain is built from TRBV7-9 and TRBJ2-3; 11 bases align to TRBD1. Trimming took 2 bases from V and 5 from J; bases not matched to a gene: 12. CDR3 length equals 18 residues. Germline V gene lookup returns CDR1 SEHNR and CDR2 FQNEAQ (reference sequence). CDR3 in amino acids: CASSLMSPGTGGGDTQYF. The CDR3 DNA reads as TGTGCCAGCAGCTTAATGTCTCCTGGGACAGGGGGTGGAGATACGCAGTATTTT. Together with reference TRBV7-9 and TRBJ2-3, the CDR3 gives the full variable domain: DTGVSQNPRHKITKRGQNVTFRCDPISEHNRLYWYRQTLGQGPEFLTYFQNEAQLEKSRLLSDRFSAERPKGSFSTLEIQRTEQGDSAMYLCASSLMSPGTGGGDTQYFGPGTRLTVL.

This clone was seen only once. The CDR3 loop is CAWRGHGTDTQYF. The CDR3 nucleotides read TGTGCCTGGAGGGGGCATGGCACAGATACGCAGTATTTT. The chain is built from TRBV28 and TRBJ2-3; the D gene is possibly TRBD1 (7 bases). The CDR3 covers 13 residues. The V end lost 11 bases, the J end lost 1 base, and 13 bases lay between the germline ends. Per the germline V gene, CDR1 is MDHEN and CDR2 is SYDVKM. Complete variable domain (other parts from reference TRBV28 and TRBJ2-3): DVKVTQSSRYLVKRTGEKVFLECVQDMDHENMFWYRQDPGLGLRLIYFSYDVKMKEKGDIPEGYSVSREKKERFSLILESASTNQTSMYLCAWRGHGTDTQYFGPGTRLTVL.

This chain links TRBV6-1 with TRBJ1-3, with 7 bases lining up with TRBD1. The CDR3 extends over 16 amino acids. V gave up 2 bases and J gave up 2 bases; unmatched junction bases: 6. Germline V gives CDR1 MNHNS, CDR2 SASEGT. The CDR3: CASSETPGGTGNTIYF. CDR3 DNA sequence: TGTGCCAGCAGTGAAACGCCAGGGGGTACTGGAAACACCATATATTTT.

The genes are TRBV15 and TRBJ2-5; D is perhaps TRBD1 (6 bases). Trimming removed 5 bases from V and 2 bases from J, with 9 bases in between. In germline, CDR1 is LNHNV, CDR2 YYDKDF (reference sequence). This CDR3 is built from 13 residues. DNA for the CDR3: TGTGCCACCAGCGGGGGCTTACAAGAGACCCAGTACTTC. Its protein is CATSGGLQETQYF.

The table lists this clone with a count of one. The chain couples TRBV18 to TRBJ1-1; the D is unclear. Germline CDR1 KGHSH, CDR2 LQKENI. The CDR3 is made up of 15 amino acids. V was clipped by 2 bases and J by 6 bases, with 16 bases between them. Here the CDR3 DNA reads TGTGCCAGCTCACCATCACCAGCGGGAATCGCTGAAGCTTTCTTT. It specifies CASSPSPAGIAEAFF.

The chain has TRBV27 and TRBJ2-2; 8 bases map to TRBD2. The length of the CDR3 is 16 residues. The V gene end was trimmed by 5 bases and the J gene end by 6 bases; junction bases not matched to a gene: 11. Looked up from germline, CDR1 is MNHEY and CDR2 is SMNVEV (reference sequence). The CDR3 loop reads CASSVAGTSRSGELFF. CDR3 DNA: TGTGCCAGCAGTGTTGCCGGGACTAGTCGGTCCGGGGAGCTGTTTTTT.

To note about this clone: One end of the junction does not line up with germline, which may come from a read error. Within the sample, other DNA sequences also encode this same CDR3. The gene calls are TRBV25-1 and TRBJ2-3; D unresolved. The V gene's germline CDR1 is MGHDK and CDR2 SYGVNS. CDR3 length: 14 amino acids. The CDR3 sequence is CASTIPNSTDTQYF. CDR3 bases: TGCGCCAGCACCATACCTAACAGCACAGATACGCAGTATTTT.

DNA for the CDR3: TGTGCCAGCAGCCATGGACTAGCGGGAGATACAGATACGCAGTATTTT. This gives the protein CASSHGLAGDTDTQYF. This sequence joins TRBV7-9 and TRBJ2-3; 13 bases match TRBD2. Unmatched junction bases numbered 5, after V lost 5 bases and J lost 3 bases. Germline loops: CDR1 SEHNR, CDR2 FQNEAQ (reference sequence). The CDR3 is 16 amino acids. Together with reference TRBV7-9 and TRBJ2-3, the CDR3 gives the full variable domain: DTGVSQNPRHKITKRGQNVTFRCDPISEHNRLYWYRQTLGQGPEFLTYFQNEAQLEKSRLLSDRFSAERPKGSFSTLEIQRTEQGDSAMYLCASSHGLAGDTDTQYFGPGTRLTVL.

The V and J genes are TRBV5-4 and TRBJ1-2, with TRBD1 matching 7 bases. Germline values: CDR1 SGHNT, CDR2 YYREEE (reference sequence). This CDR3 region has 14 residues. The junction had 7 bases not matched to a gene; V was cut back by 4 bases and J by 4 bases. The CDR3 bases are TGTGCCAGCAGCCCCTCGACAGGGCTCTATGGCTACACCTTC. This gives the protein CASSPSTGLYGYTF.

For the CDR3, the DNA is TGTGCCAGCAGTTACTCTAATAGCCTCTCCTACGAGCAGTACTTC. Translation gives CASSYSNSLSYEQYF. The chain combines TRBV6-5 with TRBJ2-7; no definite D call. CDR3 size: 15 residues. The V gene lost 0 bases and the J gene lost 0 bases, with 9 bases spanning the gap. Germline V CDR1 and CDR2: MNHEY, SVGAGI.

The chain combines TRBV4-1 with TRBJ2-7; 7 bases fit TRBD2. Germline CDR1 and CDR2: MGHRA and YSYEKL. V lost 4 bases and J lost 2; bases outside the gene matches: 8. This CDR3 is built from 15 residues. CDR3 residues: CASSRVPAGPYEQYF. Here the CDR3 DNA reads TGCGCCAGCAGCCGAGTACCAGCGGGACCCTACGAGCAGTACTTC.

The J gene is TRBJ2-1, the V gene TRBV6-1; 12 bases are shared with TRBD2. The ends lost 1 base at V and 5 bases at J; junction bases unmatched: 3. The CDR3 covers 16 residues. In germline, CDR1 is MNHNS, CDR2 SASEGT. For the CDR3, the DNA is TGTGCCAGCAGTGAAGTTGGACTAGCGGGACACAATGAGCAGTTCTTC. It codes for CASSEVGLAGHNEQFF.

The J gene is TRBJ2-5, the V gene TRBV27; D is possibly TRBD1 (6 bases). CDR1 is MNHEY, CDR2 SMNVEV, per germline (reference sequence). V lost 5 bases and J 0 bases, leaving 7 bases between the germline ends. The CDR3 runs 13 residues. CDR3 DNA: TGTGCCAGCAGTAACAGGGACCAAGAGACCCAGTACTTC. Translating gives CASSNRDQETQYF.

The rearrangement joins TRBV29-1 to TRBJ2-7, with D possibly matching TRBD1 (6 bases). CDR1 is SQVTM and CDR2 is ANQGSEA in the germline V gene. Trimming took 7 bases from V and 2 from J, leaving 15 bases between them. The CDR3 extends over 13 amino acids. The CDR3: CSGMTGETYEQYF. CDR3 coding DNA: TGCAGCGGGATGACAGGCGAGACCTACGAGCAGTACTTC.

The J gene is TRBJ2-1, the V gene TRBV4-1, with D perhaps TRBD2 (5 bases). The CDR3 extends over 16 amino acids. The V and J ends lost 5 bases and 5 bases respectively, with 19 bases between them. The germline V gene has CDR1 MGHRA and CDR2 YSYEKL. The CDR3 sequence is CASSYPTNMNHNEQFF. CDR3 nucleotide sequence: TGCGCCAGCAGCTACCCGACTAACATGAACCACAATGAGCAGTTCTTC.

The gene calls are TRBV5-6 and TRBJ1-1; D ambiguous. The CDR3 consists of 14 residues. Trimming cost V 2 bases and J 0 bases, with 8 bases left between them. Germline CDR1 SGHDT, CDR2 YYEEEE. The CDR3 sequence: CASSFPGLNTEAFF. Written as DNA, the CDR3 is TGTGCCAGCAGCTTTCCGGGGTTGAACACTGAAGCTTTCTTT.

The sample holds a few counts of this clone. J is TRBJ1-4 and V is TRBV6-1, with D possibly being TRBD1 (6 bases). V lost 6 bases and J lost 6, with 17 bases in between. This CDR3 contains 15 residues. The germline CDR1 and CDR2 sequences are MNHNS and SASEGT. DNA of the CDR3: TGTGCCAGCAGCAAGCGGGGGGCGCTTGATGAAAAACTGTTTTTT. Its protein product is CASSKRGALDEKLFF.

V usage is TRBV9 and J usage is TRBJ2-1, with a weak D call TRBD1 (7 bases). This CDR3 is 17 amino acids long. Germline V gene lookup returns CDR1 SGDLS and CDR2 YYNGEE. Deletions cut 0 bases from V and 3 bases from J, with 16 bases between. The CDR3 loop reads CASSVDPRGRLYNEQFF. In nucleotides, the CDR3 is TGTGCCAGCAGCGTAGATCCCAGGGGGAGGCTCTACAATGAGCAGTTCTTC.

CDR3 nucleotide sequence: TGTGCCAGCAGCTCCGTGAGAATCAATCGTGGAAACACCATATATTTT. This encodes CASSSVRINRGNTIYF. The genes are TRBV11-2 and TRBJ1-3; no clear D gene. Germline-derived CDR1 and CDR2 are SGHAT and FQNNGV. V was shortened by 4 bases and J by 3 bases, with 16 bases between the two germline ends. This CDR3 has 16 amino acids. The full variable domain, completed using reference TRBV11-2 and TRBJ1-3, is EAGVAQSPRYKIIEKRQSVAFWCNPISGHATLYWYQQILGQGPKLLIQFQNNGVVDDSQLPKDRFSAERLKGVDSTLKIQPAKLEDSAVYLCASSSVRINRGNTIYFGEGSWLTVV.

The chain uses TRBV10-3 and TRBJ2-7; 9 bases match TRBD2. The CDR3 totals 13 residues. CDR1 is ENHRY and CDR2 is SYGVKD in the germline V gene. The J segment lost 2 bases and the V segment lost 6 bases, leaving 2 bases of the junction unmatched. Here the CDR3 DNA reads TGTGCCATCAGGCTAGCGGGAACCTACGAGCAGTACTTC. This encodes CAIRLAGTYEQYF.

This chain joins TRBV7-9 and TRBJ2-3; 13 nucleotides agree with TRBD2. The CDR3 runs 16 residues. V shed 5 bases and J 6 bases; nucleotides not matched to a gene: 8. From germline, CDR1 is SEHNR and CDR2 FQNEAQ (reference sequence). The CDR3 protein is CASSKLAGGITDTQYF. CDR3 DNA sequence: TGTGCCAGCAGCAAACTAGCGGGAGGGATCACTGATACGCAGTATTTT.